Each of the 22 T cell receptor beta chains below was sequenced from the same sample in a study of blood T cell repertoires in COVID-19. Using immunoSEQ multiplex PCR, the repertoire was profiled, and TCRdb retains in-frame clones only, with some absent. Of around 100,000 clones listed, roughly 79% are singletons. Sequenced: peripheral blood. Receptors originate from an older man with active or convalescent COVID-19.

The chain combines TRBV7-9 with TRBJ1-1; 7 bases fit TRBD1. Trimming at V came to 3 bases and at J to 0 bases, leaving 1 base not matched to a gene. The germline V gene has CDR1 SEHNR and CDR2 FQNEAQ (reference sequence). The CDR3 has 14 amino acids. CDR3 bases: TGTGCCAGCAGCTTCACAGGGGTGAACACTGAAGCTTTCTTT. Amino acids: CASSFTGVNTEAFF.

This chain connects TRBV19 to TRBJ2-6, with TRBD1 identical over 9 bases. Germline V gives CDR1 LNHDA, CDR2 SQIVND (reference sequence). V was pared by 10 bases and J by 2 bases, with 12 bases of the junction left unmatched. The CDR3 loop spans 17 amino acids. CDR3 sequence: CATADRGLRAGANVLTF. CDR3 sequence (DNA): TGTGCCACCGCGGACAGGGGACTCCGTGCTGGGGCCAACGTCCTGACTTTC.

This clone was counted a single time. The chain recombines TRBV12-5 with TRBJ1-6; unclear D gene. The germline V and J ends were trimmed by 6 bases and 0 bases, with 6 bases remaining between them. Per germline, CDR1 LGHNT and CDR2 FRNRAP. The length of the CDR3 is 14 residues. The CDR3 region has the DNA TGTGCTAGTGGACAGAGCTCCTATAATTCACCCCTCCACTTT. Translation gives CASGQSSYNSPLHF. Filled out from reference TRBV12-5 and TRBJ1-6, the complete variable domain reads DARVTQTPRHKVTEMGQEVTMRCQPILGHNTVFWYRQTMMQGLELLAYFRNRAPLDDSGMPKDRFSAEMPDATLATLKIQPSEPRDSAVYFCASGQSSYNSPLHFGNGTRLTVT.

The chain couples TRBV30 to TRBJ2-7, with D maybe TRBD1 (7 bases). CDR1 is GTSNPN and CDR2 is SVGIG in the germline V gene (reference sequence). Trimming pared 0 bases from V and 3 bases from J, leaving 15 bases between. The CDR3 runs 15 residues. The chain's CDR3 is CAWSVGGTVGYEQYF. The DNA of the CDR3 is TGTGCCTGGAGTGTAGGCGGGACAGTAGGCTACGAGCAGTACTTC.

This clone is labeled as medium-sized. The DNA of the CDR3 is TGTGCCAGTAGTATAGAAGCGGATTCACCCCTCCACTTT. It translates to CASSIEADSPLHF. The chain couples TRBV19 to TRBJ1-6; no clear D. In germline, CDR1 is LNHDA, CDR2 SQIVND (reference sequence). The CDR3 is made up of 13 amino acids. Trimming stripped 0 bases from V and 8 bases from J, with 5 bases between.

The rearrangement links TRBV24-1 to TRBJ1-2; the D gene is possibly TRBD1 (5 bases). In germline, CDR1 is KGHDR, CDR2 SFDVKD. Trimming cost V 5 bases and J 2 bases, with 11 bases left between them. The length of the CDR3 is 14 residues. This chain's CDR3 is CATSASDRNYGYTF. CDR3 in DNA: TGTGCCACCAGTGCCTCCGACAGAAACTATGGCTACACCTTC.

This clone was seen more than once but under ten times. The rearrangement links TRBV7-9 to TRBJ2-3, with no clear D. The germline V gene has CDR1 SEHNR and CDR2 FQNEAQ (reference sequence). The CDR3 is 16 residues long. V lost 2 bases to trimming and J lost 1 base, with 13 bases between them. The CDR3 spells CASSLMHGQGTDTQYF. CDR3 nucleotide sequence: TGTGCCAGCAGCTTAATGCATGGTCAGGGCACAGATACGCAGTATTTT.

The V and J genes are TRBV28 and TRBJ2-3, with a possible D match to TRBD1 (5 bases). The V gene lost 6 bases and the J gene lost 6 bases, with 19 bases spanning the gap. Germline values: CDR1 MDHEN, CDR2 SYDVKM. The CDR3 consists of 15 residues. For the CDR3, the DNA is TGTGCCAGCAGACCGACAGTGCCACTCGGGGATACGCAGTATTTT. It translates to CASRPTVPLGDTQYF.

The chain joins TRBV11-2 to TRBJ1-1; 7 bases align to TRBD1. There are 16 residues in the CDR3. Germline V gene lookup returns CDR1 SGHAT and CDR2 FQNNGV. Unmatched junction bases numbered 11, after V lost 4 bases and J lost 3 bases. DNA of the CDR3: TGTGCCAGCAGCTCCACAACAGGGGCCCCCTACACTGAAGCTTTCTTT. Translating it yields CASSSTTGAPYTEAFF.

V is TRBV7-9 and J is TRBJ1-3; maybe TRBD1 (6 bases). This CDR3 region has 15 residues. The ends were cut back, 6 bases at V and 4 bases at J, with 16 bases in the middle. Germline CDR1 and CDR2: SEHNR and FQNEAQ (reference sequence). The CDR3 protein is CASSPTGTLGNTIYF. Written as DNA, the CDR3 is TGTGCCAGCAGTCCAACAGGGACGTTAGGAAACACCATATATTTT.

Here the CDR3 reads CASSTTGKNTEAFF. The DNA for the CDR3 is TGCGCCAGCAGCACTACCGGGAAGAACACTGAAGCTTTCTTT. V usage is TRBV5-1 and J usage is TRBJ1-1, with D uncertain. The germline CDR1 and CDR2 sequences are SGHRS and YFSETQ. The CDR3 spans 14 residues. The ends were cut back, 4 bases at V and 1 base at J, with 11 bases in the middle.

This clone was observed a single time. The chain recombines TRBV19 with TRBJ1-2; TRBD1 is a possible D gene (6 bases). Between the trimmed V and J ends, which lost 3 bases and 5 bases, there was a span of 13 bases. CDR3 length equals 14 residues. From germline, CDR1 is LNHDA and CDR2 SQIVND (reference sequence). CDR3 sequence: CASSIRGAEYGYTF. The DNA of the CDR3 is TGTGCCAGTAGTATCCGGGGGGCTGAGTATGGCTACACCTTC.

This clone came up once. Relative to the germline gene, one junction end is altered; a read error may explain this. The chain couples TRBV7-9 to TRBJ1-2; D possibly corresponds to TRBD1 (6 bases). Germline loops: CDR1 SEHNR, CDR2 FQNEAQ (reference sequence). The CDR3 has 13 residues. The CDR3 loop reads CASSLAGGYDYTF. The CDR3 region has the DNA TGTGCCAGCAGCTTAGCAGGGGGTTATGACTACACCTTC. The complete variable domain, with remaining parts taken from reference TRBV7-9 and TRBJ1-2, reads DTGVSQNPRHKITKRGQNVTFRCDPISEHNRLYWYRQTLGQGPEFLTYFQNEAQLEKSRLLSDRFSAERPKGSFSTLEIQRTEQGDSAMYLCASSLAGGYDYTFGSGTRLTVV.

The CDR3 sequence: CASSLVAAGGKNEQFF. CDR3 nucleotides: TGTGCCAGCAGCTTAGTGGCGGCGGGAGGGAAGAATGAGCAGTTCTTC. This chain links TRBV11-1 with TRBJ2-1, with 9 bases identical to TRBD2. CDR1 and CDR2 (germline): SGHAT, FQDESV (reference sequence). V was clipped by 1 base and J by 7 bases; unmatched bases: 8. The CDR3 sequence is 16 residues long. Filled out from reference TRBV11-1 and TRBJ2-1, the complete variable domain reads EAEVAQSPRYKITEKSQAVAFWCDPISGHATLYWYRQILGQGPELLVQFQDESVVDDSQLPKDRFSAERLKGVDSTLKIQPAELGDSAMYLCASSLVAAGGKNEQFFGPGTRLTVL.

This clone was counted only a few times. The chain uses TRBV5-4 and TRBJ1-6; D gene ambiguous. Germline V gives CDR1 SGHNT, CDR2 YYREEE (reference sequence). The CDR3 contains 13 residues. V was shortened by 4 bases and J by 14 bases, with 16 bases between the two germline ends. The CDR3: CASSDSTRKSLHF. CDR3 nucleotides: TGTGCCAGCAGCGATTCGACGCGGAAATCCCTCCACTTT.

The genes are TRBV19 and TRBJ2-2; 8 nucleotides line up with TRBD1. CDR3 length equals 15 residues. With 5 bases clipped from V and 4 bases from J, the junction kept 6 bases outside the gene matches. Germline V gives CDR1 LNHDA, CDR2 SQIVND (reference sequence). The CDR3 DNA is TGTGCCAGTAGTCCCGGGACAGGCTTCACCGGGGAGCTGTTTTTT. Residues: CASSPGTGFTGELFF.

The chain is built from TRBV9 and TRBJ2-1; D is uncertain. V lost 2 bases and J lost 0, with 15 bases in between. CDR3 length: 17 amino acids. Germline CDR1 is SGDLS and CDR2 is YYNGEE. DNA for the CDR3: TGTGCCAGCAGCGTCTCTGGGCAGTCCCCCTCCTACAATGAGCAGTTCTTC. Protein sequence: CASSVSGQSPSYNEQFF.

This clone has at least ten counts. The chain recombines TRBV12-5 with TRBJ2-1; D is unclear. The germline V gene encodes CDR1 LGHNT and CDR2 FRNRAP. Trimming removed 0 bases from V and 6 bases from J, with 9 bases in between. The CDR3 covers 14 residues. The CDR3 DNA follows: TGTGCTAGTGGTTTGGTATCGCGTATCAATGAGCAGTTCTTC. Residues: CASGLVSRINEQFF.

This clone was observed once. The CDR3 bases are TGCGCCAGCAGCCAAGAGGGGGGCGGGGGTGGCTACACCTTC. Protein product: CASSQEGGGGGYTF. V and J are TRBV4-3 and TRBJ1-2; a possible D gene is TRBD1 (6 bases). CDR3 length equals 14 residues. With 0 bases removed from V and 7 bases from J, the gap between germline ends came to 12 bases. Germline V lookup: CDR1 LGHNA, CDR2 YSLEER.

The chain couples TRBV6-5 to TRBJ1-2, with a tentative D call TRBD1 (6 bases). Trimming removed 6 bases at V and 4 bases at J, with 15 bases between. The CDR3 spans 14 residues. CDR1 is MNHEY and CDR2 is SVGAGI in the germline V gene. CDR3 sequence (DNA): TGTGCCAGCAGGGGGGCAGGGGTGGCCTATGGCTACACCTTC. Translating it yields CASRGAGVAYGYTF.

CDR3 bases: TGCGCCAGCAGCTTCTCGACAGGTCAGCCGAGTGAAGCTTTCTTT. Its translation is CASSFSTGQPSEAFF. The chain couples TRBV5-1 to TRBJ1-1; possibly TRBD1 for D (6 bases). The CDR3 contains 15 residues. Germline CDR1 and CDR2: SGHRS and YFSETQ. With 2 bases removed from V and 7 bases from J, the gap between germline ends came to 18 bases.

The chain couples TRBV4-3 to TRBJ2-2, with TRBD2 identical over 9 bases. CDR3 length equals 16 residues. The V gene's germline CDR1 is LGHNA and CDR2 YSLEER. V lost 0 bases to trimming and J lost 5 bases; unmatched junction nucleotides: 4. The CDR3 nucleotides are TGCGCCAGCAGCCAAGAGGTAGCGGGAGTTACCGGGGAGCTGTTTTTT. Its translation: CASSQEVAGVTGELFF.